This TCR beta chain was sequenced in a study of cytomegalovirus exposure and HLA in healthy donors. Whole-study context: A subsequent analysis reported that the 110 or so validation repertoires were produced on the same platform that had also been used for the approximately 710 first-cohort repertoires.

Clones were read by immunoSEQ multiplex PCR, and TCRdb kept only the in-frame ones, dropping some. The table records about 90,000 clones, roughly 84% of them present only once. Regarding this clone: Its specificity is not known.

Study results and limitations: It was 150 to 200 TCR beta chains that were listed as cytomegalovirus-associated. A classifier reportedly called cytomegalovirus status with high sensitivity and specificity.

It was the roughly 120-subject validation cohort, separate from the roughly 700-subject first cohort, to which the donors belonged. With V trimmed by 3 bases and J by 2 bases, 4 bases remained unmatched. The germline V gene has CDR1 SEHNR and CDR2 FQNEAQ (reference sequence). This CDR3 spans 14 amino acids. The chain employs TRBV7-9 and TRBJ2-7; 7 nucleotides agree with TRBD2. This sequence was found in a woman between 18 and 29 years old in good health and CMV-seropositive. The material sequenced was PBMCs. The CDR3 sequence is CASSLRTRPYEQYF. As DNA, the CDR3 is TGTGCCAGCAGCTTGCGGACTAGACCCTACGAGCAGTACTTC. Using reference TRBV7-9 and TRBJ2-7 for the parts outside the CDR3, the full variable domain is DTGVSQNPRHKITKRGQNVTFRCDPISEHNRLYWYRQTLGQGPEFLTYFQNEAQLEKSRLLSDRFSAERPKGSFSTLEIQRTEQGDSAMYLCASSLRTRPYEQYFGPGTRLTVT.